The clone carrying this TCR beta chain was found a few times. Its target is not known. Molecular-barcoded quantitative 5'-RACE produced these TCR beta libraries. Via MiXCR, TCRdb re-called the 5' RACE reads, giving one row per CDR3 protein. The table records fewer than 250,000 distinct CDR3 sequences, over 9.5% of them present only once. The data were taken from a study of CD8 T cells in ankylosing spondylitis. The CDR3 is 16 amino acids. V shed 4 bases and J shed 7 bases, with 23 bases lying between them. The germline V gene encodes CDR1 GTSNPN and CDR2 SVGIG (reference sequence). General observations from the study: Significant enrichment of disease-linked clones was reportedly seen in matched ankylosing spondylitis synovial fluid. What seemed typical of ankylosing spondylitis blood was a TCR beta motif built from about 8 highly homologous variants. CD8+ cells made up the disease-linked clones, which were relatively rare in peripheral blood.

This receptor was obtained from a male donor with ankylosing spondylitis or in good health (not recorded which). The V gene is TRBV30, the J gene TRBJ1-5; possible D gene TRBD1, 5 bases. The specimen was blood, either unsorted or a sorted T cell fraction (not recorded which). CDR3: CAWTPPVGPRGQPQHF. DNA of the CDR3: TGTGCCTGGACCCCCCCCGTGGGACCTAGGGGCCAGCCCCAGCATTTT.